These 13 T cell receptor beta chains came from one sample sequenced in a study of cytomegalovirus exposure and HLA in healthy donors. It was with 60 Vbeta and 13 Jbeta primers that the PCR ran. Assay: immunoSEQ multiplex PCR; the TCRdb copy retains only in-frame clones and omits some. The data hold over 130,000 clones, with approximately 80% observed a single time. The material sequenced was PBMCs. These receptors came from a man aged 40-49 years in good health and CMV-seronegative.

The chain is built from TRBV4-1 and TRBJ2-3; the match to TRBD2 covers 8 bases. The junction had 13 bases not matched to a gene; V was cut back by 3 bases and J by 2 bases. The CDR3 covers 18 residues. From germline, CDR1 is MGHRA and CDR2 YSYEKL. This chain's CDR3 is CASSQLIERGPSTDTQYF. The DNA for the CDR3 is TGCGCCAGCAGCCAGCTCATAGAGCGGGGGCCCTCCACAGATACGCAGTATTTT.

The rearrangement links TRBV5-6 to TRBJ1-2; D remains unclear. The CDR3 extends over 11 amino acids. Germline lookup yields CDR1 SGHDT and CDR2 YYEEEE. The ends were cut back, 1 base at V and 10 bases at J, with 8 bases in the middle. CDR3 amino acids: CASSLWRDYTF. The CDR3 DNA is TGTGCCAGCAGCTTGTGGAGGGACTACACCTTC.

The chain joins TRBV9 to TRBJ2-1; 9 bases agree with TRBD1. The CDR3 length is 14 residues. Germline V gene sequence: CDR1 SGDLS, CDR2 YYNGEE. V lost 2 bases, J lost 9 bases, and 6 bases stayed unmatched. The CDR3 sequence: CASSVRQGEGEQFF. The CDR3 DNA is TGTGCCAGCAGCGTTCGACAGGGGGAGGGTGAGCAGTTCTTC.

The CDR3: CASKSERYGYTF. The DNA for the CDR3 is TGTGCCAGCAAGTCCGAGCGCTATGGCTACACCTTC. The V call is TRBV6-5, the J call TRBJ1-2, with D unresolved. V gave up 7 bases and J gave up 4 bases, with 10 bases separating them. Per germline, CDR1 MNHEY and CDR2 SVGAGI. CDR3 length equals 12 residues.

The chain recombines TRBV6-6 with TRBJ2-3; 7 positions match TRBD1. The CDR3 is 16 amino acids. V was clipped by 3 bases and J by 1 base; unmatched bases: 7. Germline V gene sequence: CDR1 MNHNY, CDR2 SVGAGI (reference sequence). CDR3 in amino acids: CASSYPPGQRTDTQYF. DNA of the CDR3: TGTGCCAGCAGTTATCCTCCGGGACAGCGCACAGATACGCAGTATTTT.

This clone was found once. V is TRBV28 and J is TRBJ2-5; 9 nucleotides agree with TRBD2. Germline CDR1 is MDHEN and CDR2 is SYDVKM. The CDR3 has 14 amino acids. V shed 5 bases, J shed 2 bases, and the junction held 3 bases outside the gene matches. The CDR3 spells CASSATSGQETQYF. The CDR3 bases are TGTGCCAGCAGTGCGACTAGCGGACAAGAGACCCAGTACTTC.

This clone was observed a few times. V is TRBV29-1 and J is TRBJ2-1; unclear D gene. The V end lost 1 base, the J end lost 0 bases, and 13 bases lay between the germline ends. The CDR3 contains 16 residues. CDR1 and CDR2 from the germline V gene are SQVTM and ANQGSEA. CDR3 in DNA: TGCAGCGTTGAAGGAAAGGAGTCTAGCTCCTACAATGAGCAGTTCTTC. Amino acids: CSVEGKESSSYNEQFF.

This clone was found a few times. The V call is TRBV25-1, the J call TRBJ1-3; D not resolved. The CDR3 is made up of 15 amino acids. V gave up 2 bases and J gave up 0 bases, with 8 bases separating them. Germline assignment: CDR1 MGHDK and CDR2 SYGVNS. The CDR3 coding sequence is TGTGCCAGCAGTGAAAGCTGGAGCTCTGGAAACACCATATATTTT. This sequence encodes CASSESWSSGNTIYF.

This clone was recorded only once. The V call is TRBV18, the J call TRBJ2-3, with D unresolved. CDR1 is KGHSH, CDR2 LQKENI, per germline. This CDR3 comprises 13 residues. V was shortened by 3 bases and J by 3 bases, with 7 bases between the two germline ends. CDR3 bases: TGTGCCAGCTCACCCTACGATACAGATACGCAGTATTTT. This encodes CASSPYDTDTQYF. Supplemented by reference TRBV18 and TRBJ2-3, the full variable domain reads NAGVMQNPRHLVRRRGQEARLRCSPMKGHSHVYWYRQLPEEGLKFMVYLQKENIIDESGMPKERFSAEFPKEGPSILRIQQVVRGDSAAYFCASSPYDTDTQYFGPGTRLTVL.

This clone came up once. One junction end disagrees with the germline gene, perhaps due to a read error. The V call is TRBV28, the J call TRBJ2-6; a possible D gene is TRBD1 (6 bases). The CDR3 is made up of 14 amino acids. Germline-derived CDR1 and CDR2 are MDHEN and SYDVKM. Written as DNA, the CDR3 is TGTGCCACCAAGGACAGCTCTGGGGCCAACGGCCTGACTTTC. Its protein is CATKDSSGANGLTF.

The chain employs TRBV7-9 and TRBJ2-5, with 9 bases that match TRBD1. Germline loops: CDR1 SEHNR, CDR2 FQNEAQ (reference sequence). The trim removed 0 bases at V and 2 bases at J, leaving 10 bases unmatched. CDR3 size: 18 residues. CDR3 DNA sequence: TGTGCCAGCAGCTTAGCGCGTGGGGGACAGGGCGCTCAAGAGACCCAGTACTTC. Translated: CASSLARGGQGAQETQYF.

This clone was detected a few times. This chain links TRBV30 with TRBJ2-7, with D possibly matching TRBD2 (6 bases). V was shortened by 8 bases and J by 2 bases, with 13 bases between the two germline ends. From germline, CDR1 is GTSNPN and CDR2 SVGIG (reference sequence). CDR3 length: 12 amino acids. Written as DNA, the CDR3 is TGTGCCCTTGGAGGGGACCCCTACGAGCAGTACTTC. Amino acids: CALGGDPYEQYF. The complete variable domain, with remaining parts taken from reference TRBV30 and TRBJ2-7, reads SQTIHQWPATLVQPVGSPLSLECTVEGTSNPNLYWYRQAAGRGLQLLFYSVGIGQISSEVPQNLSASRPQDRQFILSSKKLLLSDSGFYLCALGGDPYEQYFGPGTRLTVT.

This sequence joins TRBV7-3 and TRBJ2-5; D unclear. This CDR3 region has 14 residues. Germline V gene lookup returns CDR1 SGHTA and CDR2 FQGTGA. The ends were cut back, 1 base at V and 5 bases at J, with 11 bases in the middle. The CDR3 protein is CASSLSLDEETQYF. DNA for the CDR3: TGTGCCAGCAGCTTAAGTCTAGATGAGGAGACCCAGTACTTC.